The clone carrying this TCR beta chain was seen only once. The data stem from a study of blood T cell repertoires in COVID-19. As for the study in general: Whether acute or convalescent, the COVID-19 samples came from the United States, Italy and Spain. In each case, the material was cDNA or gDNA derived from T cells, B-cell-depleted T cells, or PBMCs.

In the study's own analysis: Reference gene primer amplification gave estimated nucleated cell counts. Sequenced by immunoSEQ multiplex PCR; TCRdb stores in-frame clones only, minus some. Clonal size and the V and J genes are those of that table, whereas D and trimming came from the DNA. The table shows 230,000 or so clones, with 80% to 90% occurring only once. The CDR3 extends over 12 amino acids. CDR1 and CDR2 from the germline V gene are LNHDA and SQIVND (reference sequence). Between the trimmed V and J ends, which lost 6 bases and 4 bases, there was a span of 9 bases. This chain uses TRBV19 with TRBJ1-2; possible D gene TRBD1, 5 bases. The TCR originated in a woman aged 40 to 50 who had recovered from COVID-19. The sample comprised peripheral blood. CDR3 amino acids: CASSDSGYGYTF. As DNA, the CDR3 is TGTGCCAGTAGCGACAGTGGCTATGGCTACACCTTC.